This T cell receptor beta chain stems from a study of response to subunit inactivated influenza vaccine. TCRdb re-called the RT-PCR reads through MiXCR, storing one row per CDR3 protein. This sample has around 250,000 distinct CDR3 sequences, with 12% found just once. CDR1 is SGHAT, CDR2 FQNNGV, per germline. This CDR3 has 15 amino acids. Deletions cut 4 bases from V and 0 bases from J, with 12 bases between. This clonotype was counted between two and nine times. This TCR derives from a man in his fifties who received an inactivated influenza vaccine. Sequencing used non-naive T cells sorted from PBMCs, obtained approximately 15 days before vaccination. This chain links TRBV11-2 with TRBJ1-1, with D possibly matching TRBD1 (5 bases). The CDR3, as DNA: TGTGCCAGCAGCTACAGGAATCTGATGAACACTGAAGCTTTCTTT. Protein: CASSYRNLMNTEAFF.